Described below is a single T cell receptor beta chain sequence and its context. Its antigen is as yet unknown. The data were obtained in a study of cytomegalovirus exposure and HLA in healthy donors. CDR3 length: 14 amino acids. With 4 bases removed from V and 4 bases from J, the gap between germline ends came to 10 bases. The germline CDR1 and CDR2 sequences are MNHNS and SASEGT. Study-wide results and limits: CMV antigen specificity of a few CMV-associated chains was confirmed in vitro. The authors considered a cluster of highly shared sequence variants likely to be a sequencing artifact.

PCR primers comprised 60 Vbeta and 13 Jbeta primers. In the authors' workflow: Unique TCR beta chains numbered approximately 80 million in a later analysis, with around 12 million shared. TCRdb's table, derived via immunoSEQ multiplex PCR, lists solely in-frame clones and lacks some. V and J calls and clone size are as listed in that table; D and trimming were resolved from the DNA. Found here are about 77,000 clones; the top ten clones hold around 13%. The source is a middle-aged man in good health and CMV-seropositive. The sequencing input was PBMCs. The gene calls are TRBV6-1 and TRBJ2-2; D might be TRBD2 (5 bases). The DNA for the CDR3 is TGTGCCAGCAGTGCAAGCGGATTCACCGGGGAGCTGTTTTTT. Amino acids: CASSASGFTGELFF.